The 26 T cell receptor beta chains given below trace back to one sample, sequenced in a study of blood T cell repertoires in COVID-19 (dated by TCRdb to 2020 to 2021). Receptor libraries were prepared by the immunoSEQ multiplex PCR assay. Entries here come from immuneACCESS through TCRdb and include only in-frame sequences with V and J called. Some clones fail to appear in such tables; in the studies checked, an unresolved V gene covers under half of the shortfall, and the cause of the remainder is unknown. The sample data list about 370,000 clones, and 75% to 90% of these were observed just once. Around 1% of the sample lies in the top ten. What was sequenced was PBMCs or T cells enriched from blood (not recorded which). Receptors were obtained from a man younger than 30 who had recovered from COVID-19.

The V gene is TRBV7-9, the J gene TRBJ2-1; 7 bases fit TRBD2. CDR1 SEHNR and CDR2 FQNEAQ come from the germline V gene (reference sequence). This CDR3 contains 16 residues. J gave up 6 bases and V 0 bases, and 8 bases lay outside the gene matches. The DNA of the CDR3 is TGTGCCAGCAGCTTAGCTCCCAGCGGGGATCCCAATGAGCAGTTCTTC. Residues: CASSLAPSGDPNEQFF.

Comment on this clone: The junction departs from the called germline gene at one end, perhaps through a read error. The same CDR3 can be traced to other DNA sequences in this sample. J is TRBJ2-7 and V is TRBV20-1; D unresolved. This CDR3 has 11 amino acids. CDR1 DFQATT and CDR2 SNEGSKA come from the germline V gene (reference sequence). CDR3 residues: CSARASYEQYF. DNA of the CDR3: TGCAGTGCGAGAGCGAGCTACGAGCAGTACTTC.

The rearrangement uses TRBV3-1 (or the pseudogene TRBV3-2) and TRBJ2-7; 8 nucleotides line up with TRBD1. The trim removed 1 base at V and 7 bases at J, leaving 6 bases unmatched. The V gene's germline CDR1 is LGHDT and CDR2 YNNKEL (reference sequence). CDR3 length: 14 amino acids. The CDR3 region has the DNA TGTGCCAGCAGCCAAGGCAGGGGGCGTGGTGAGCAGTACTTC. This sequence encodes CASSQGRGRGEQYF.

V is TRBV29-1 and J is TRBJ2-1; D unclear. From germline, CDR1 is SQVTM and CDR2 ANQGSEA. The CDR3 totals 11 residues. The germline V and J ends were trimmed by 7 bases and 4 bases, with 8 bases remaining between them. The CDR3 region is CSALRYNEQFF. The CDR3 coding sequence is TGCAGCGCCCTCCGGTACAATGAGCAGTTCTTC.

The chain has TRBV11-2 and TRBJ2-7; 8 bases are a match to TRBD1. Per the germline V gene, CDR1 is SGHAT and CDR2 is FQNNGV. The CDR3 spans 15 residues. The junction had 7 bases not matched to a gene; V was cut back by 3 bases and J by 3 bases. In nucleotides, the CDR3 is TGTGCCAGCAGCTTGACAGGGGATCCAAACTACGAGCAGTACTTC. It translates to CASSLTGDPNYEQYF.

V usage is TRBV24-1 and J usage is TRBJ2-3; 7 positions agree with TRBD1. Losses at the gene ends were 7 bases for V and 2 bases for J; bases not matched to a gene: 5. CDR1 and CDR2 (germline): KGHDR, SFDVKD. The CDR3 has 14 amino acids. CDR3 amino acids: CATRDRETTDTQYF. In nucleotides, the CDR3 is TGTGCCACCAGAGACAGGGAAACCACAGATACGCAGTATTTT.

The gene calls are TRBV21-1 and TRBJ2-5; no check of the table's D call, TRBD1, against the DNA was made. TRBV21-1 is termed a pseudogene. CDR3 size: 17 residues. Here the CDR3 DNA reads TGTGCCAGCAGCAAAGCCTGGGACAGGGGTGGGTTAGAGACCCAGTACTTC. The encoded protein is CASSKAWDRGGLETQYF.

The chain uses TRBV28 and TRBJ2-7, with 8 bases fitting TRBD1. Germline V gives CDR1 MDHEN, CDR2 SYDVKM. CDR3 length equals 12 residues. The ends lost 6 bases at V and 6 bases at J; junction bases unmatched: 4. The CDR3 nucleotides are TGTGCCAGCAGGGAAGACAGGGGCGAGCAGTACTTC. This encodes CASREDRGEQYF. The entire variable domain, with the rest obtained from reference TRBV28 and TRBJ2-7, is as follows: DVKVTQSSRYLVKRTGEKVFLECVQDMDHENMFWYRQDPGLGLRLIYFSYDVKMKEKGDIPEGYSVSREKKERFSLILESASTNQTSMYLCASREDRGEQYFGPGTRLTVT.

In regard to this clone: A junction boundary mismatches the germline segment, possibly from a read error. The chain links TRBV6-5 to TRBJ1-5; D is unresolved. The germline CDR1 and CDR2 sequences are MNHEY and SVGAGI. This CDR3 comprises 16 residues. CDR3 sequence: CASSYSRVAANQPQHF. In nucleotides, the CDR3 is TGTGCCAGCAGCTACTCTCGGGTCGCCGCGAATCAGCCCCAGCATTTT.

The chain links TRBV19 to TRBJ2-7, with D possibly matching TRBD2 (6 bases). Per germline, CDR1 LNHDA and CDR2 SQIVND (reference sequence). V was trimmed by 4 bases and J by 2 bases, leaving 21 bases between them. The CDR3 runs to 17 residues. For the CDR3, the DNA is TGTGCCAGTAGTACCCGTTATGTATCACTAGCCCCCTACGAGCAGTACTTC. It is translated as CASSTRYVSLAPYEQYF.

The chain recombines TRBV5-4 with TRBJ1-3; a weak D match, TRBD1 (6 bases). Trimming stripped 3 bases from V and 4 bases from J, with 14 bases between. The CDR3 consists of 15 residues. Germline V gene data show CDR1 as SGHNT and CDR2 as YYREEE (reference sequence). The CDR3 coding sequence is TGTGCCAGCAGCTCCCGGACAGACTTGGGAAACACCATATATTTT. This encodes CASSSRTDLGNTIYF.

The rearrangement uses TRBV28 and TRBJ1-5; D is unresolved. Germline V gene data show CDR1 as MDHEN and CDR2 as SYDVKM. V lost 4 bases, J lost 3 bases, and 10 bases lay in between. The CDR3 covers 14 residues. The CDR3 loop is CASSSDWANQPQHF. The CDR3 nucleotides are TGTGCCAGCAGTTCGGACTGGGCCAATCAGCCCCAGCATTTT.

V is TRBV5-6 and J is TRBJ2-7; D call uncertain. Per the germline V gene, CDR1 is SGHDT and CDR2 is YYEEEE. The CDR3 has 11 residues. The ends were cut back, 2 bases at V and 3 bases at J, with 3 bases in the middle. For the CDR3, the DNA is TGTGCCAGCAGCTTCGGCTACGAGCAGTACTTC. Translated, it gives CASSFGYEQYF.

This clone was found once. The chain employs TRBV7-2 and TRBJ2-1; D might be TRBD2 (7 bases). CDR1 is SGHTA and CDR2 is FQGNSA in the germline V gene. V lost 3 bases, J lost 1 base, and 22 bases lay in between. The length of the CDR3 is 19 residues. As DNA, the CDR3 is TGTGCCAGCAGCTTGCGGACAGCGGGACCGAGGTTGTCCTACAATGAGCAGTTCTTC. Translation gives CASSLRTAGPRLSYNEQFF.

The genes are TRBV2 and TRBJ2-1, with D maybe TRBD2 (7 bases). The CDR3 consists of 16 residues. Deletions cut 2 bases from V and 5 bases from J, with 16 bases between. Germline CDR1 and CDR2: SNHLY and FYNNEI. The CDR3 nucleotides are TGTGCCAGCAGTGAATCGCGTGGGGGGGCTAACAATGAGCAGTTCTTC. Translating gives CASSESRGGANNEQFF.

The chain recombines TRBV5-6 with TRBJ1-2; TRBD1 matches at 10 bases. The length of the CDR3 is 12 residues. Germline V gene lookup returns CDR1 SGHDT and CDR2 YYEEEE. The trim removed 3 bases at V and 7 bases at J, leaving 0 bases unmatched. CDR3 sequence (DNA): TGTGCCAGCAGCTGGACAGGGGGTGGCTACACCTTC. Amino acid sequence: CASSWTGGGYTF.

The V and J genes are TRBV5-8 and TRBJ2-5, with TRBD2 matching over 12 bases. The CDR3 is 15 amino acids. In germline, CDR1 is SGHTS, CDR2 YDEGEE. V lost 0 bases and J lost 11; bases outside the gene matches: 8. DNA for the CDR3: TGTGCCAGCAGCTTGGGGGGACTAGCGGGCTCCAAGCAGTACTTC. It is translated as CASSLGGLAGSKQYF.

V and J are TRBV6-5 and TRBJ1-6; 8 nucleotides agree with TRBD1. Germline CDR1 reads MNHEY; CDR2 reads SVGAGI. V lost 7 bases and J lost 12; bases outside the gene matches: 14. The CDR3 sequence is 15 residues long. The CDR3 loop is CASTNRGARTLPLHF. The CDR3 region has the DNA TGTGCCAGCACCAACAGGGGGGCAAGGACTCTACCCCTCCACTTT.

V gene TRBV29-1 combines with J gene TRBJ1-2, with TRBD1 matching over 8 bases. This CDR3 is 12 amino acids long. The germline V gene has CDR1 SQVTM and CDR2 ANQGSEA. J lost 6 bases, V lost 5 bases, and 5 bases had no gene match. The CDR3 here is CSVPQGGDGYTF. Here the CDR3 DNA reads TGCAGCGTTCCACAGGGGGGGGATGGCTACACCTTC.

This clone was counted a single time. V gene TRBV19 combines with J gene TRBJ2-3, with D possibly matching TRBD1 (5 bases). CDR1 and CDR2 (germline): LNHDA, SQIVND (reference sequence). V shed 7 bases and J shed 2 bases, with 10 bases lying between them. This CDR3 has 13 amino acids. CDR3 protein: CASTQGLTDTQYF. DNA of the CDR3: TGTGCCAGTACTCAGGGCCTCACAGATACGCAGTATTTT.

This chain connects TRBV18 to TRBJ1-1; D gene unclear. Germline assignment: CDR1 KGHSH and CDR2 LQKENI. The germline V and J ends were trimmed by 8 bases and 7 bases, with 17 bases remaining between them. The CDR3 runs 13 residues. CDR3 in DNA: TGTGCCAGCGCTAAAGGACGGGAGAGTGAAGCTTTCTTT. It codes for CASAKGRESEAFF.

The CDR3 DNA is TGTGCCAGCAGCCAAGGAGGGACTGAAGCTTTCTTT. The encoded protein is CASSQGGTEAFF. The chain couples TRBV3-1 (or the pseudogene TRBV3-2) to TRBJ1-1, with D unclear. Trimming took off 1 base at V and 5 bases at J, with 5 bases between the two ends. The CDR3 length is 12 residues. CDR1 LGHDT and CDR2 YNNKEL come from the germline V gene (reference sequence).

The chain recombines TRBV6-4 with TRBJ1-1; TRBD1 matches at 9 bases. V gave up 8 bases and J gave up 5 bases; unmatched junction bases: 6. The CDR3 totals 13 residues. CDR1 is MRHNA, CDR2 SNTAGT, per germline. The CDR3 DNA follows: TGTGCCAGCCGGGACAGGGTGACAACTGAAGCTTTCTTT. Translation: CASRDRVTTEAFF.

The CDR3 reads CASSSGTGRSSGANVLTF. For the CDR3, the DNA is TGTGCCAGCAGCTCCGGGACAGGGCGGAGCTCTGGGGCCAACGTCCTGACTTTC. The V gene is TRBV11-3, the J gene TRBJ2-6; 9 positions agree with TRBD1. Germline V gene sequence: CDR1 SGHNT, CDR2 YENEEA. Trimming removed 4 bases from V and 0 bases from J; junction bases left unmatched: 7. The CDR3 loop spans 18 amino acids.

This clone was counted a single time. This chain uses TRBV28 with TRBJ1-2; D ambiguous. The V gene's germline CDR1 is MDHEN and CDR2 SYDVKM. CDR3 length equals 15 residues. Trimming took 5 bases from V and 0 from J, leaving 13 bases between them. CDR3 in amino acids: CASSKLSLTNYGYTF. In DNA, the CDR3 is TGTGCCAGCAGTAAATTGAGTCTTACTAACTATGGCTACACCTTC.

The genes are TRBV6-5 and TRBJ1-6; D is perhaps TRBD1 (5 bases). The CDR3 has 14 residues. The germline V and J ends were trimmed by 6 bases and 3 bases, with 9 bases remaining between them. Germline CDR1 reads MNHEY; CDR2 reads SVGAGI. The CDR3, as DNA: TGTGCCAGCAGGCGGGGCTTCTATAATTCACCCCTCCACTTT. It yields the protein CASRRGFYNSPLHF.